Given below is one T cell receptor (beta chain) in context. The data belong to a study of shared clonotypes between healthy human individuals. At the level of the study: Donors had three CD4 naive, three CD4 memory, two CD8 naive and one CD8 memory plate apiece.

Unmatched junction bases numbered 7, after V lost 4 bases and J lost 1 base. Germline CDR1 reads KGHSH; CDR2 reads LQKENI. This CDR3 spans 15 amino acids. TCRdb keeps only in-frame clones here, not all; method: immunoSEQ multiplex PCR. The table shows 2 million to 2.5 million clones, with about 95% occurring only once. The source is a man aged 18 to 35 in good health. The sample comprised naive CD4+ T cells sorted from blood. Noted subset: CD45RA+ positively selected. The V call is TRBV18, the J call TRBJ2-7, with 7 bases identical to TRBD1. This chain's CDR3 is CASSLGQLLSYEQYF. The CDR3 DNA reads TGTGCCAGCTCACTGGGACAGCTCCTATCCTACGAGCAGTACTTC.